Detailed here is one T cell receptor (beta chain). This specimen belongs to a study of CD8 T cells in Susac syndrome. Random hexamers were used to reverse transcribe about 0.45 to 1 ug of RNA. With immunoSEQ multiplex PCR, TCR beta CDR3 was amplified across 54 Vbeta and 13 Jbeta. TCRdb redid the calling of the immunoSEQ multiplex PCR reads with MiXCR, one entry per CDR3 protein. Among under 200,000 distinct CDR3 sequences, around 94% were seen once, and the ten largest hold over 0.12%. The CDR3 has 13 amino acids. Germline assignment: CDR1 DFQATT and CDR2 SNEGSKA (reference sequence). V lost 6 bases, J lost 5 bases, and 7 bases stayed unmatched.

V is TRBV20-1 and J is TRBJ2-1, with 7 bases matching TRBD1. Specimen: CD4+ T cells from PBMCs. The TCR originated in a human donor in good health. The CDR3 bases are TGCAGTGCCTCCGGACAGGCCCACAATGAGCAGTTCTTC. The encoded protein is CSASGQAHNEQFF.